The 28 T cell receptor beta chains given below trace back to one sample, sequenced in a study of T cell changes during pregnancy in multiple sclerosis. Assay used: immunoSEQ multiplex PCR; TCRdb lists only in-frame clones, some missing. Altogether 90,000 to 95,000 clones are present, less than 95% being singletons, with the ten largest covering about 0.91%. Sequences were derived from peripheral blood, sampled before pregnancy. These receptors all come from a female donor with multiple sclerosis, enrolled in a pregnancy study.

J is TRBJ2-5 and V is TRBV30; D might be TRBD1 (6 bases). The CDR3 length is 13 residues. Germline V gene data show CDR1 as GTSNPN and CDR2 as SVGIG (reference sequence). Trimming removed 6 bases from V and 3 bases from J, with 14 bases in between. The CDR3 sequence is CACFSRGKETQYF. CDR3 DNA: TGTGCCTGCTTTTCCAGGGGCAAAGAGACCCAGTACTTC.

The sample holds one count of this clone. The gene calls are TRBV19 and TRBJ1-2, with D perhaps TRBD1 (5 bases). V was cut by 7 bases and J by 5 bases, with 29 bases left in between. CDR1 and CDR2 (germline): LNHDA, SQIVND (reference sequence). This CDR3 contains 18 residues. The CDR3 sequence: CASIKYYDADSHNYGYTF. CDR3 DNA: TGTGCCAGTATTAAGTATTACGACGCTGACAGTCACAATTATGGCTACACCTTC.

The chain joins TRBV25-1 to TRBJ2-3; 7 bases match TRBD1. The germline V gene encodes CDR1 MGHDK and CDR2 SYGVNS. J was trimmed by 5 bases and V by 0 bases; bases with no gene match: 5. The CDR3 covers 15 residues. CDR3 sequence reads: CASSEYRQGGDTQYF. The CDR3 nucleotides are TGTGCCAGCAGTGAATATAGACAGGGTGGAGATACGCAGTATTTT. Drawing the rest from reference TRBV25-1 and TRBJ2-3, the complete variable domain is EADIYQTPRYLVIGTGKKITLECSQTMGHDKMYWYQQDPGMELHLIHYSYGVNSTEKGDLSSESTVSRIRTEHFPLTLESARPSHTSQYLCASSEYRQGGDTQYFGPGTRLTVL.

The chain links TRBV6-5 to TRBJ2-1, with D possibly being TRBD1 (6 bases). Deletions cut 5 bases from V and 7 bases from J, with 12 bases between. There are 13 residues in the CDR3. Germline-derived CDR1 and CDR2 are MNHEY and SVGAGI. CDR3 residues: CASSRIDRNEQFF. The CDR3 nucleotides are TGTGCCAGCAGTCGTATTGACAGGAATGAGCAGTTCTTC.

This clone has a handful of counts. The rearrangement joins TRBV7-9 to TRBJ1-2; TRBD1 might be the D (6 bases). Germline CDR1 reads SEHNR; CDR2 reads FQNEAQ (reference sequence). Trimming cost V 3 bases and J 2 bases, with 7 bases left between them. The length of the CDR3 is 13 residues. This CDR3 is CASSFQGNYGYTF. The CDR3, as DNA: TGTGCCAGCAGCTTTCAGGGGAACTATGGCTACACCTTC. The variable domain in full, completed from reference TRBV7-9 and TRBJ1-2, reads DTGVSQNPRHKITKRGQNVTFRCDPISEHNRLYWYRQTLGQGPEFLTYFQNEAQLEKSRLLSDRFSAERPKGSFSTLEIQRTEQGDSAMYLCASSFQGNYGYTFGSGTRLTVV.

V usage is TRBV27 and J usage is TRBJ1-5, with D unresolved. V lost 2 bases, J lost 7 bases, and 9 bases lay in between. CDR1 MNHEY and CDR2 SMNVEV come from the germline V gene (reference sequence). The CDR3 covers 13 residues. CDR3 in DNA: TGTGCCAGCAGTTTACGGGGAAAACAGCCCCAGCATTTT. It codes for CASSLRGKQPQHF.

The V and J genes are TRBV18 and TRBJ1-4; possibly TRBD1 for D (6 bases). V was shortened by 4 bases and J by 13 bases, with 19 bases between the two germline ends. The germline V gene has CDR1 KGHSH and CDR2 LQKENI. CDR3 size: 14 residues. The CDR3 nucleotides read TGTGCCAGCTCACTCCCGGAAACGACCAGGGGACTGTTTTTT. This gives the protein CASSLPETTRGLFF.

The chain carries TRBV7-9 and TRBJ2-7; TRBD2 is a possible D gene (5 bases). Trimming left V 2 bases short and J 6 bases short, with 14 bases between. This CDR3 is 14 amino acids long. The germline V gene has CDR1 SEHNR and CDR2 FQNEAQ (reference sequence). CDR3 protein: CASSLSDSSLEQYF. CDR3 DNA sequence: TGTGCCAGCAGCTTATCGGATTCTAGCCTCGAGCAGTACTTC.

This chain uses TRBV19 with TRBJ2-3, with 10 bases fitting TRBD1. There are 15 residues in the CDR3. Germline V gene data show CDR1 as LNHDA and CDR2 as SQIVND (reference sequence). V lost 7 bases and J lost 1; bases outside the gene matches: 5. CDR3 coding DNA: TGTGCCAGTAACCCGGGGACAGGGGGCACAGATACGCAGTATTTT. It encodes CASNPGTGGTDTQYF.

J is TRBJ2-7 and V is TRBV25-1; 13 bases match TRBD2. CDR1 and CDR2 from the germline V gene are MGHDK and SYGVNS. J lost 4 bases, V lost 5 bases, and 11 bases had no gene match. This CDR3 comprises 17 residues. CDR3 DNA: TGTGCCAGCAGTTTGGGCGGGACGGGACTAGCGGGATACGAGCAGTACTTC. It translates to CASSLGGTGLAGYEQYF.

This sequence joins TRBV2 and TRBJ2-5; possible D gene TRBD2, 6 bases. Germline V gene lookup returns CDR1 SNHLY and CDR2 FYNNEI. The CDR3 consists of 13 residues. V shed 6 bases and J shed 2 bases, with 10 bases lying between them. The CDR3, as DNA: TGTGCCAGCAGCGGTGGGGGGCAAGAGACCCAGTACTTC. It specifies CASSGGGQETQYF. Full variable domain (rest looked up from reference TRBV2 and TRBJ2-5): EPEVTQTPSHQVTQMGQEVILRCVPISNHLYFYWYRQILGQKVEFLVSFYNNEISEKSEIFDDQFSVERPDGSNFTLKIRSTKLEDSAMYFCASSGGGQETQYFGPGTRLLVL.

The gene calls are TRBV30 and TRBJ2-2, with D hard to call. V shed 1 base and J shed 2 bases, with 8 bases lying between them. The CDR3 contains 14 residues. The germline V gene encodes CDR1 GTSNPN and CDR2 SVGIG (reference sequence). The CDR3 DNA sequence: TGTGCCTGGAGTGGCGAGTTAAACACCGGGGAGCTGTTTTTT. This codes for CAWSGELNTGELFF.

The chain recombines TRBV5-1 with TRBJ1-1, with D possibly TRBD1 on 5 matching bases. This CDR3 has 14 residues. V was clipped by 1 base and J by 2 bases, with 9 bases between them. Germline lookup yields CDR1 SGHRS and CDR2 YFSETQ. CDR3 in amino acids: CASSLLTENTEAFF. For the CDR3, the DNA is TGCGCCAGCAGCTTGTTGACAGAAAACACTGAAGCTTTCTTT.

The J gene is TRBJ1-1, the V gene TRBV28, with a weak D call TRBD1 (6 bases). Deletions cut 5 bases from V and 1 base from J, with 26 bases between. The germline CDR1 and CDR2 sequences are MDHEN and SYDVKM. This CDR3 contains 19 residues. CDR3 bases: TGTGCCAGCAGTACCAGGGGTAGAAAAACAAGAACCGGGAACACTGAAGCTTTCTTT. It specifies CASSTRGRKTRTGNTEAFF.

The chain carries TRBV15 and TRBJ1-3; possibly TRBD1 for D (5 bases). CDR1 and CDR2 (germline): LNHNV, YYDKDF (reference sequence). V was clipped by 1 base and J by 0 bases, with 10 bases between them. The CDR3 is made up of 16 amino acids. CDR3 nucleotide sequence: TGTGCCACCAGCAGAGTGGGACTGAGCTCTGGAAACACCATATATTTT. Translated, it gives CATSRVGLSSGNTIYF.

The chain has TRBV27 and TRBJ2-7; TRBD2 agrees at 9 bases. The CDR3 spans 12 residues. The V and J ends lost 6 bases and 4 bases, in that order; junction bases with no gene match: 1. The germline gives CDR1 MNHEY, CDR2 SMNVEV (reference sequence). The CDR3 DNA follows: TGTGCCAGCAGGAGCGGGAGGTACGAGCAGTACTTC. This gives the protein CASRSGRYEQYF.

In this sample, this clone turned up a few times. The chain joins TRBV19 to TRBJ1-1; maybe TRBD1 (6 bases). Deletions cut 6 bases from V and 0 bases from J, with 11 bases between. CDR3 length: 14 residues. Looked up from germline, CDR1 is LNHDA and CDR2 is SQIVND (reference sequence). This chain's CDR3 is CASRDSAMNTEAFF. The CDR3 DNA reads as TGTGCCAGTAGGGACAGCGCGATGAACACTGAAGCTTTCTTT.

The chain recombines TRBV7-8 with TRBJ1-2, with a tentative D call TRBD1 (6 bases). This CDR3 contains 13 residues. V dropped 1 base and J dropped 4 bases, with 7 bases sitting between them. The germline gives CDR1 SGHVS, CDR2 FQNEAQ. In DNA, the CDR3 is TGTGCCAGCAGCTTAGGGACAGTCTATGGCTACACCTTC. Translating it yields CASSLGTVYGYTF.

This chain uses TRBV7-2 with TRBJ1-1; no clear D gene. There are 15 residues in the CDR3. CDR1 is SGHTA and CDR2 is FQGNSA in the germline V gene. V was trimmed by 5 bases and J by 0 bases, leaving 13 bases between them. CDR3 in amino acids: CASSTVIGVNTEAFF. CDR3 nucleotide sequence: TGTGCCAGCAGCACAGTTATCGGGGTGAACACTGAAGCTTTCTTT.

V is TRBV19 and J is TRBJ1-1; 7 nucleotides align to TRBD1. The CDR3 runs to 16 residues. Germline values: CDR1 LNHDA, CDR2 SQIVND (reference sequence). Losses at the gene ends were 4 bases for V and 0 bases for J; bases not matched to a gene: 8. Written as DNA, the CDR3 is TGTGCCAGTAGTAAAAGGACAGGTTCTATGAACACTGAAGCTTTCTTT. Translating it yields CASSKRTGSMNTEAFF.

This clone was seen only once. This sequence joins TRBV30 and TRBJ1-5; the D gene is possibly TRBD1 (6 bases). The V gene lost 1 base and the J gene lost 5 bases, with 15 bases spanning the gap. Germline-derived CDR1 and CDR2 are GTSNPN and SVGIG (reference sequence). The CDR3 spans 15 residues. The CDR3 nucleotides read TGTGCCTGGAGTGACTTGCAGGGGAGGGATCAGCCCCAGCATTTT. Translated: CAWSDLQGRDQPQHF.

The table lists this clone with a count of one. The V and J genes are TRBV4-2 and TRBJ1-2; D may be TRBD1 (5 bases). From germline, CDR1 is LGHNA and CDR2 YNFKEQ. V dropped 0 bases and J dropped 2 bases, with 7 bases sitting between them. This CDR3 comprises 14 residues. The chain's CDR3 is CASSQDRQNYGYTF. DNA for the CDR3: TGTGCCAGCAGCCAAGATCGACAGAACTATGGCTACACCTTC.

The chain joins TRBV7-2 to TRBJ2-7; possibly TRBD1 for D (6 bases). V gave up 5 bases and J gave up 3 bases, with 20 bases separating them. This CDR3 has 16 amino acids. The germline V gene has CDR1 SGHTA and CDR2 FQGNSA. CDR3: CASSPSRGSLNYEQYF. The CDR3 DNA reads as TGTGCCAGCAGCCCCAGTAGGGGGAGCCTTAACTACGAGCAGTACTTC.

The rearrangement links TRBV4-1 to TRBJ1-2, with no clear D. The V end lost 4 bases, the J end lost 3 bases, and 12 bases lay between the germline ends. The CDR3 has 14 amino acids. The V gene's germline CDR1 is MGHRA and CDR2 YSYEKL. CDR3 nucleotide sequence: TGCGCCAGCAGCCCGAGAGAGGGAGACTATGGCTACACCTTC. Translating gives CASSPREGDYGYTF.

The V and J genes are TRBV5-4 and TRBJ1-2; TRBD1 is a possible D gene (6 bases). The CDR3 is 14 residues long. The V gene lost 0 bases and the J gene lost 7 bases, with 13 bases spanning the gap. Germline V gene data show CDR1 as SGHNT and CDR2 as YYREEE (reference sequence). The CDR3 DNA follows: TGTGCCAGCAGCTTGGTCCGGGGAGGGGGTGGCTACACCTTC. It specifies CASSLVRGGGGYTF.

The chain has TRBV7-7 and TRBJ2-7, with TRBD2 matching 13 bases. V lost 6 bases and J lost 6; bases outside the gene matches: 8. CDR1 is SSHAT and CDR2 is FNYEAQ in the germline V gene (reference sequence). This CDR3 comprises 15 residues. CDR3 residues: CASSYGLAGEGEQYF. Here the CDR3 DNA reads TGTGCCAGCAGTTACGGACTAGCGGGAGAGGGCGAGCAGTACTTC. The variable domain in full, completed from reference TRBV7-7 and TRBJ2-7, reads GAGVSQSPRYKVTKRGQDVTLRCDPISSHATLYWYQQALGQGPEFLTYFNYEAQPDKSGLPSDRFSAERPEGSISTLTIQRTEQRDSAMYRCASSYGLAGEGEQYFGPGTRLTVT.

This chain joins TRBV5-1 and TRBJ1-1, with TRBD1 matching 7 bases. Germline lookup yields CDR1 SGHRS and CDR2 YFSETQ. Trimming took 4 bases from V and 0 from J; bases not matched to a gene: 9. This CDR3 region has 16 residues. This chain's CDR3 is CASSPGQVAMNTEAFF. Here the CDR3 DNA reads TGCGCCAGCAGCCCAGGACAGGTCGCCATGAACACTGAAGCTTTCTTT.

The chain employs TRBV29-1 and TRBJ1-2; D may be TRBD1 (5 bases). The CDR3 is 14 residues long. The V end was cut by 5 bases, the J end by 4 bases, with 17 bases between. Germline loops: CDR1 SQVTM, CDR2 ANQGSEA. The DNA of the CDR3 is TGCAGCGTTTTAATACAGGCGACTGGCTATGGCTACACCTTC. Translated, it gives CSVLIQATGYGYTF.